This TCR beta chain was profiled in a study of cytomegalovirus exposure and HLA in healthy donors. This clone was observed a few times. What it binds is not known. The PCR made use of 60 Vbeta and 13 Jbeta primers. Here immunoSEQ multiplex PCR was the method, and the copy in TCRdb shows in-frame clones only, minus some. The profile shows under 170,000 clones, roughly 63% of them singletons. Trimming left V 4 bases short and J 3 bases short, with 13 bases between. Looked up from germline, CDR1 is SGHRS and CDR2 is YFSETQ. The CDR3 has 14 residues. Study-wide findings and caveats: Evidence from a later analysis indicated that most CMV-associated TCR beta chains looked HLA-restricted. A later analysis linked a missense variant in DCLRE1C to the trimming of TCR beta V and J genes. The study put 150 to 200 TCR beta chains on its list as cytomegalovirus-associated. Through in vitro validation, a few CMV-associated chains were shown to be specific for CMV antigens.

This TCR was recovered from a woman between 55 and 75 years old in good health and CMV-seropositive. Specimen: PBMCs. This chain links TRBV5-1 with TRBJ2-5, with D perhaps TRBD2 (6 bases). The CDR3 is CASSPGGPKETQYF. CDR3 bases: TGCGCCAGCAGCCCCGGAGGGCCGAAAGAGACCCAGTACTTC.